This entry features one T cell receptor beta chain sequence. Healthy Caucasians provided all donations. CDR3 length equals 11 residues. The germline V gene has CDR1 SGHNT and CDR2 YENEEA. The V gene lost 8 bases and the J gene lost 7 bases, with 9 bases spanning the gap. These data belong to a study of identical twins. Via MiXCR, TCRdb re-called the 5' RACE reads, giving one row per CDR3 protein. The sample has around 650,000 distinct CDR3 sequences, less than 9% seen once. In addition, the sample was reused for a study of yellow fever vaccine responses in identical twins.

This receptor was identified in a woman aged 18-30 years in good health. The sample taken for sequencing was PBMCs. The rearrangement joins TRBV11-3 to TRBJ2-1; no firm D call. The CDR3 region is CASRSTNEQFF. CDR3 in DNA: TGTGCCAGCCGGAGCACGAATGAGCAGTTCTTC. Full variable domain (rest looked up from reference TRBV11-3 and TRBJ2-1): EAGVVQSPRYKIIEKKQPVAFWCNPISGHNTLYWYLQNLGQGPELLIRYENEEAVDDSQLPKDRFSAERLKGVDSTLKIQPAELGDSAVYLCASRSTNEQFFGPGTRLTVL.